This TCR beta chain was recorded in a study of T cells in Graves' hyperthyroidism and ophthalmopathy. RNA transcripts yielded amplified TCR beta CDR3 regions. HTBI primers drove first-round RT-PCR of the TCR CDR3. TCRdb redid the calling of the multiplex PCR reads with MiXCR, one entry per CDR3 protein. The repertoire holds approximately 520,000 distinct CDR3 sequences, with around 22% as singletons. This clonotype was recorded at least ten times. Patients with uncontrolled infections, other autoimmune diseases, pregnancy or lactation were excluded. This receptor was taken from a woman aged 30 to 39 with Graves' ophthalmopathy. Sequencing was performed on blood.

CDR3 nucleotide sequence: TGTGCCAGTAGTCCGGGGACGGGGGCTAGCAATCAGCCCCAGCATTTT. This codes for CASSPGTGASNQPQHF. The genes are TRBV19 and TRBJ1-5; the D gene is possibly TRBD1 (6 bases). Germline assignment: CDR1 LNHDA and CDR2 SQIVND (reference sequence). The CDR3 sequence is 16 residues long. V lost 5 bases and J lost 0, with 14 bases in between. The full variable domain, its missing parts supplied by reference TRBV19 and TRBJ1-5, is DGGITQSPKYLFRKEGQNVTLSCEQNLNHDAMYWYRQDPGQGLRLIYYSQIVNDFQKGDIAEGYSVSREKKESFPLTVTSAQKNPTAFYLCASSPGTGASNQPQHFGDGTRLSIL.